Detailed here is one T cell receptor beta chain. Its antigen is currently unknown. This sample was taken from a study of blood T cells in healthy people across ages. Samples each had at least 5 micrograms of total RNA extracted. CDR1 is MNHEY and CDR2 is SVGAGI in the germline V gene. Germline trimming cut 6 bases from V and 8 bases from J; bases unmatched to any gene: 10. The length of the CDR3 is 15 residues. General study results and limits: A conclusive naive versus antigen-experienced comparison was prevented by the unsorted PBMCs. TCR beta diversity per million T cells fell roughly linearly with age.

For the second PCR, which ran for 7 to 11 cycles, a sample-barcoded 5' primer and a J-beta primer mix were used. TCRdb redid the calling of the 5' RACE reads with MiXCR, one entry per CDR3 protein. The sample yields some 1.4 million distinct CDR3 sequences, 42% seen once. The source of this sequence is a woman aged 18-29 years in good health. The V and J genes are TRBV6-5 and TRBJ1-6; 7 nucleotides match TRBD1. Sequencing was done on a sample of blood. This CDR3 reads CASRESGTVDSPLHF. The CDR3 DNA reads TGTGCCAGCAGAGAGTCCGGGACAGTGGATTCACCCCTCCACTTT.